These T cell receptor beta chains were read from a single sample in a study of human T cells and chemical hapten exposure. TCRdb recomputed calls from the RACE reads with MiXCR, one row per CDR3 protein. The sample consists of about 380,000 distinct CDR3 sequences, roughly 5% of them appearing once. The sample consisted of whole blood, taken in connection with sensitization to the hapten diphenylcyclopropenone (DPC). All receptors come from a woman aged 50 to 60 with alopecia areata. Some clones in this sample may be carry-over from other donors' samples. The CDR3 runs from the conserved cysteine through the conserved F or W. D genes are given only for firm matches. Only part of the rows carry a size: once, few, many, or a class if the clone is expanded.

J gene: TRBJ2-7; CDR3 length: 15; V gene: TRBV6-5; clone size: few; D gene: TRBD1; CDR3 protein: CASSQPGQVEYEQYF; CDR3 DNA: TGTGCCAGCAGTCAACCGGGACAGGTCGAGTACGAGCAGTACTTC
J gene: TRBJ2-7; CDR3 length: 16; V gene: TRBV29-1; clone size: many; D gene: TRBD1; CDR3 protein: CSAYFPRDRLSYEQYF; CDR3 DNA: TGCAGCGCTTACTTTCCTCGGGACAGACTATCCTACGAGCAGTACTTC
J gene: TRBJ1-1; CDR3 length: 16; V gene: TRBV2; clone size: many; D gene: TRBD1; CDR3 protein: CASSFPDRPMNTEAFF; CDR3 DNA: TGTGCCAGCAGTTTCCCGGACAGGCCCATGAACACTGAAGCTTTCTTT
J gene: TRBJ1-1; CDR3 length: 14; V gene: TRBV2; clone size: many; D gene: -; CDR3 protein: CASSGTRMNTEAFF; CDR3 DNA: TGTGCCAGCAGTGGGACCAGGATGAACACTGAAGCTTTCTTT
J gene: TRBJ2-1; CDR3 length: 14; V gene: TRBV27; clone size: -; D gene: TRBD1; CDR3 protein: CASHTRDSYNEQFF; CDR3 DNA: TGTGCCAGCCACACCCGGGACAGTTACAATGAGCAGTTCTTC
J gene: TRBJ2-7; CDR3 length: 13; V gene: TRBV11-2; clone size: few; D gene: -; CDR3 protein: CASSLSARHEQYF; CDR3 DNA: TGTGCCAGCAGCTTATCCGCGCGACACGAGCAGTACTTC
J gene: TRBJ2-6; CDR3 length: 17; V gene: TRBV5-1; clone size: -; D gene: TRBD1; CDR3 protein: CASSLRTGDSGANVLTF; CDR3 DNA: TGCGCCAGCAGCTTGAGGACAGGGGACTCTGGGGCCAACGTCCTGACTTTC
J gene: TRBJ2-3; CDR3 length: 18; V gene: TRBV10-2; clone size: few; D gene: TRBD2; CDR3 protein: CASSESTRAGDPGDTQYF; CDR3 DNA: TGCGCCAGCAGTGAGTCGACTCGGGCGGGGGATCCGGGAGATACGCAGTATTTT
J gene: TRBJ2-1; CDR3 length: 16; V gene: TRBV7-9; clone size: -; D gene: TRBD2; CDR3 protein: CASSLGDSGSRNEQFF; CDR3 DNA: TGTGCCAGCAGCTTAGGAGATAGCGGGAGTCGCAATGAGCAGTTCTTC
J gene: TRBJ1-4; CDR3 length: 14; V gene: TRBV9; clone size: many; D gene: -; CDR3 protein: CASSVEGRGEKLFF; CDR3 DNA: TGTGCCAGCAGCGTAGAGGGCAGGGGCGAAAAACTGTTTTTT
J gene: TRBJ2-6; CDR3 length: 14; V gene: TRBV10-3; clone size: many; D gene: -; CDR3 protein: CAISGYSGANVLTF; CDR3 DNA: TGTGCCATCAGTGGGTACTCTGGGGCCAACGTCCTGACTTTC
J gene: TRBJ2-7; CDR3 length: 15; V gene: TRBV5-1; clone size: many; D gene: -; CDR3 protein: CASSRGGTDSYEQYF; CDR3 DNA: TGCGCCAGCAGCCGAGGCGGGACAGACTCCTACGAGCAGTACTTC
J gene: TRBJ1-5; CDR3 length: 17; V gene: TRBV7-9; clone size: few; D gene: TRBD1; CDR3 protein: CASFPPTGTVSNQPQHF; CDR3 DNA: TGTGCCAGCTTCCCTCCCACGGGGACAGTTAGCAATCAGCCCCAGCATTTT
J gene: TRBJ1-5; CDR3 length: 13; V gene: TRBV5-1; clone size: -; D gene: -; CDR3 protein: CASSLNPGQPQHF; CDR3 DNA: TGCGCCAGCAGCTTGAACCCGGGTCAGCCCCAGCATTTT
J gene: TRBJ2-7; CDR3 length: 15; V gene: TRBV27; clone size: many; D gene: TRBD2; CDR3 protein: CASSLAGDGSYEQYF; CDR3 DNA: TGTGCCAGCAGTTTGGCGGGGGACGGCTCCTACGAGCAGTACTTC
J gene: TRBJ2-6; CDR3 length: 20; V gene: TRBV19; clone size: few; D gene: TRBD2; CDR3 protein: CASSIAPRLAGRSGANVLTF; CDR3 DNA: TGTGCCAGTAGTATCGCCCCCCGACTAGCGGGTCGCTCTGGGGCCAACGTCCTGACTTTC
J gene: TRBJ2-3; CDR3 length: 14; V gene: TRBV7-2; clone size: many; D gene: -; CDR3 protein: CASRPDRFTDTQYF; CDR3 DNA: TGTGCCAGCAGACCCGACAGGTTCACAGATACGCAGTATTTT
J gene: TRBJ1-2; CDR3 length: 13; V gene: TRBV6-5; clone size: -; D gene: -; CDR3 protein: CASSYSRAYGYTF; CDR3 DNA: TGTGCCAGCAGTTACTCTAGGGCATATGGCTACACCTTC
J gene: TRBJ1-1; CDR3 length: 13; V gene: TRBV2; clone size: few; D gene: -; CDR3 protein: CASSPYLDTEAFF; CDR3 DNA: TGTGCCAGCAGTCCCTATCTCGACACTGAAGCTTTCTTT
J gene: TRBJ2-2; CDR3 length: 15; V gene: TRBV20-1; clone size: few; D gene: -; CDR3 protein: CSASNWGEITGELFF; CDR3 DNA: TGCAGTGCTTCCAATTGGGGGGAGATCACCGGGGAGCTGTTTTTT
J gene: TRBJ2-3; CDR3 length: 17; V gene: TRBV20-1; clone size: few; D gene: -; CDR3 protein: CSARGGRGARSTDTQYF; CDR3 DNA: TGCAGTGCTAGAGGGGGCAGGGGGGCCCGTAGCACAGATACGCAGTATTTT
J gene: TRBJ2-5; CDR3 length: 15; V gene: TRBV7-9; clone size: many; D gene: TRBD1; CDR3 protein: CASSSGQGGGETQYF; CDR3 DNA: TGTGCCAGCAGCTCGGGACAGGGTGGAGGAGAGACCCAGTACTTC
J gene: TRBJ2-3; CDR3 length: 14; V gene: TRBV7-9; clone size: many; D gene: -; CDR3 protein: CASSLFRTTDTQYF; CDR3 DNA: TGTGCCAGCAGCTTATTCCGGACCACAGATACGCAGTATTTT
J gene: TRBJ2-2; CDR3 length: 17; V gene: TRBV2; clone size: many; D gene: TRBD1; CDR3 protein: CASSEEAVGGAGGELFF; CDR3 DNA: TGTGCCAGCAGTGAAGAGGCTGTAGGGGGCGCCGGCGGGGAGCTGTTTTTT
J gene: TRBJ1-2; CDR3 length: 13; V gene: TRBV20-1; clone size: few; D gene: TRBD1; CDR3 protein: CSASTTGGYGYTF; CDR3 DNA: TGCAGTGCTAGTACAACAGGGGGCTATGGCTACACCTTC
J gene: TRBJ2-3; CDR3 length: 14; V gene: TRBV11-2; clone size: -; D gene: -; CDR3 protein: CASSIHLGTDTQYF; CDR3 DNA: TGTGCCAGCAGCATACATCTGGGGACAGATACGCAGTATTTT
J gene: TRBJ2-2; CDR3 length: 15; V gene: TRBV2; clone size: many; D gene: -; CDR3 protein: CASSVGLWGNGELFF; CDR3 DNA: TGTGCCAGCAGTGTTGGGCTTTGGGGGAACGGGGAGCTGTTTTTT
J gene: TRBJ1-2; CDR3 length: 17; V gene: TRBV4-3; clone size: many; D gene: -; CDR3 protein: CASSQDLGTGGRGGYTF; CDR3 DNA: TGCGCCAGCAGCCAAGATTTGGGGACGGGGGGGCGCGGCGGCTACACCTTC
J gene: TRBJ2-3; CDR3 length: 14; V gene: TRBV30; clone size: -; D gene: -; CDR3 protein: CAWSVSHRTDTQYF; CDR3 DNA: TGTGCCTGGAGTGTGTCCCATCGAACAGATACGCAGTATTTT
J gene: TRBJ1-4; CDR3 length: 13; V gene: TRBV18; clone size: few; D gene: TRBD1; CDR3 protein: CASSRGQNEKLFF; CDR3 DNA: TGTGCCAGCTCACGGGGACAGAATGAAAAACTGTTTTTT
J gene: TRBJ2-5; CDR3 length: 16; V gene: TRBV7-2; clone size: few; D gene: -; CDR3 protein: CASSLVLGAAQETQYF; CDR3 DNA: TGTGCCAGCAGCTTAGTCCTCGGGGCAGCTCAAGAGACCCAGTACTTC
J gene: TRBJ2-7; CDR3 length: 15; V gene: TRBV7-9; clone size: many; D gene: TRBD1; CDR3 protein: CASSHRDRGAYEQYF; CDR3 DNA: TGTGCCAGCAGCCACCGGGACAGGGGGGCCTACGAGCAGTACTTC
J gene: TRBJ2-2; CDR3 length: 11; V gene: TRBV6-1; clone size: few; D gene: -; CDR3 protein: CASTELEELFF; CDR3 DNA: TGTGCCAGCACCGAACTCGAGGAGCTGTTTTTT
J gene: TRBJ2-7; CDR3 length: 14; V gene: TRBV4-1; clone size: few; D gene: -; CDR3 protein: CASSQWDTEGEQYF; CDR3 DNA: TGCGCCAGCAGCCAATGGGACACTGAAGGCGAGCAGTACTTC
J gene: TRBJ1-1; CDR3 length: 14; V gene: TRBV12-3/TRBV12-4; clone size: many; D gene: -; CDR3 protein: CASSPDWERTEAFF; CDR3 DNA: TGTGCCAGCAGTCCCGATTGGGAAAGGACTGAAGCTTTCTTT